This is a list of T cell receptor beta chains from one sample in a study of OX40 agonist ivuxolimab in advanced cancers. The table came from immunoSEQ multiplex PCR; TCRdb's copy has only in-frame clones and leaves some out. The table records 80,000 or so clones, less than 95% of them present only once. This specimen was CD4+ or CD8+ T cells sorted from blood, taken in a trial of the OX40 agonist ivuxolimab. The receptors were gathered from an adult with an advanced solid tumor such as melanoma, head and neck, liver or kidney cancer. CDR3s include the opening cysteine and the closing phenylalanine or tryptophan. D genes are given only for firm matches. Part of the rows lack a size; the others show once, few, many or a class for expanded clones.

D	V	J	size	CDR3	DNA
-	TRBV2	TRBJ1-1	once	CASSGWSIEAFF	TGTGCCAGCAGTGGGTGGAGCATTGAAGCTTTCTTT
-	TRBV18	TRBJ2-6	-	CASSPKQGVSSGANVLTF	TGTGCCAGCTCACCCAAACAGGGTGTTTCCTCTGGGGCCAACGTCCTGACTTTC
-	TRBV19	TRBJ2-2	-	CASSMRNTGELFF	TGTGCCAGTAGTATGAGAAACACCGGGGAGCTGTTTTTT
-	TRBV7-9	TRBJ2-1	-	CGVDEQFF	TGTGGGGTCGATGAGCAGTTCTTC
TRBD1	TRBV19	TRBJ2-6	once	CASSTLTGIGANVLTF	TGTGCCAGTAGTACGCTGACAGGGATTGGGGCCAACGTCCTGACTTTC
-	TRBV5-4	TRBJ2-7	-	CASSSSRLYEQYF	TGTGCCAGCAGCTCTAGCCGCTTGTACGAGCAGTACTTC
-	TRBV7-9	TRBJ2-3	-	CASSVGAALRTDTQYF	TGTGCCAGCAGCGTCGGAGCGGCATTGCGCACAGATACGCAGTATTTT
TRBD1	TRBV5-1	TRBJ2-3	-	CASSAGTATDTQYF	TGCGCCAGCAGCGCCGGGACAGCCACAGATACGCAGTATTTT
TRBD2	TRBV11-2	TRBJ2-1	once	CASSLEGGNYWTSSDNEQFF	TGTGCCAGCAGCTTAGAGGGGGGGAACTATTGGACTAGCTCTGACAATGAGCAGTTCTTC
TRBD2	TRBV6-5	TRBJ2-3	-	CASSPGLETDTQYF	TGTGCCAGCAGTCCGGGACTAGAAACAGATACGCAGTATTTT
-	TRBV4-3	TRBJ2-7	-	CASSQGQGGPYEQYF	TGCGCCAGCAGCCAAGGGCAGGGGGGTCCCTACGAGCAGTACTTC
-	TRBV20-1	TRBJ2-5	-	CSATVSETQYF	TGCAGTGCTACAGTCTCAGAGACCCAGTACTTC
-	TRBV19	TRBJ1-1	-	CASSKQGSGVTEAFF	TGTGCCAGTAGTAAGCAAGGGAGTGGGGTTACTGAAGCTTTCTTT
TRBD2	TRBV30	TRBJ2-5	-	CAGSGAARETQYF	TGTGCCGGAAGCGGGGCCGCCCGGGAGACCCAGTACTTC
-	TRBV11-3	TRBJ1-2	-	CASSLGGTARGYTF	TGTGCCAGCAGCTTAGGTGGGACGGCCCGTGGCTACACCTTC